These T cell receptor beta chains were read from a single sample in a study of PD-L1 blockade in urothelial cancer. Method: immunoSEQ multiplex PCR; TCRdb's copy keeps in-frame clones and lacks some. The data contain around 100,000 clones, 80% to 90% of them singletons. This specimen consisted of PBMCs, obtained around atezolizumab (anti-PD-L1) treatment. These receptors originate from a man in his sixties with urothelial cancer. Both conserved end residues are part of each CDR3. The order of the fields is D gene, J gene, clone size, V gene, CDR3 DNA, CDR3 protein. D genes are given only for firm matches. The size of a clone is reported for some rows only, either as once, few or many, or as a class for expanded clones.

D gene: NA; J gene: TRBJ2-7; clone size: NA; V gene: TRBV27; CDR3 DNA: TGTGCCAGCAGTACCGCTCGCGTCTTCCCCTACGAGCAGTACTTC; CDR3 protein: CASSTARVFPYEQYF
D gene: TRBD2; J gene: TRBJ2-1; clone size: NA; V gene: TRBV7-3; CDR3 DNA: TGTGCCAGCGGGAGGACTAGCGTGGGTGAGCAGTTCTTC; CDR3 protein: CASGRTSVGEQFF
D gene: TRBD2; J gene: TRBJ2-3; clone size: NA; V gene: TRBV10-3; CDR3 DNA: TGTGCCACCACCGGGACTAGCGGGGGGGCCCGGGATACGCAGTATTTT; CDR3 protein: CATTGTSGGARDTQYF
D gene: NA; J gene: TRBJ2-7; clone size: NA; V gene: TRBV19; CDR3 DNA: TGTGCCAGTAGACCCGAGGGCCAGGGGGGCGAGCAGTACTTC; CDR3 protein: CASRPEGQGGEQYF
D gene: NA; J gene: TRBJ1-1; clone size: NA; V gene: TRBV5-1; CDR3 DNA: TGCGCCAGCAGCTTAAAACAGGGCTACACTGAAGCTTTCTTT; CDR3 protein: CASSLKQGYTEAFF
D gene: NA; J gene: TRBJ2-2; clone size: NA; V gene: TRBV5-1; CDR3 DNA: TGCGCCAGCAGCTTGAGTGGGCCCGGGGAGCTGTTTTTT; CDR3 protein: CASSLSGPGELFF
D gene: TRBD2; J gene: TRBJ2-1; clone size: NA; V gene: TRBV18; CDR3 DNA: TGTGCCAGCTCGCCGACTAGCGGGATTATGAATGAGCAGTTCTTC; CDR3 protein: CASSPTSGIMNEQFF
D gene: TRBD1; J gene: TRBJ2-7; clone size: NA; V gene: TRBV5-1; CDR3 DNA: TGCGCCAGCAGCTTGGATTTGGACAGGTTCACCTACGAGCAGTACTTC; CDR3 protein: CASSLDLDRFTYEQYF
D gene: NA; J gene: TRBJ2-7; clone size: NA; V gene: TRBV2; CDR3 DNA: TGTGCCAGCAGTGAATTGGGGGGACAGTACGAGCAGTACTTC; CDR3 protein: CASSELGGQYEQYF
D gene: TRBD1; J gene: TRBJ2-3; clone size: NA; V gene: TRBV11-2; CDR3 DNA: TGTGCCAGCAGTTACGGACAGGGGCCAGATACGCAGTATTTT; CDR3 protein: CASSYGQGPDTQYF
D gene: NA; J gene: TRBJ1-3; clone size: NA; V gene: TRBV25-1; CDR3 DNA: TGTGCCAGCAGTGAGGGGCTCTCTGGAAACACCATATATTTT; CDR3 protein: CASSEGLSGNTIYF
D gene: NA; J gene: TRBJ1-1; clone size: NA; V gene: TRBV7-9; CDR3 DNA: TGTGCCAGCAGCTTAGGCGGGGCCTCGAACACTGAAGCTTTCTTT; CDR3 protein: CASSLGGASNTEAFF
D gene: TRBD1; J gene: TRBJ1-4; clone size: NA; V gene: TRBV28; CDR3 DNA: TGTGCCAGCAGTGGTAACCCCGGGACAGCTAATGAAAAACTGTTTTTT; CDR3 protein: CASSGNPGTANEKLFF
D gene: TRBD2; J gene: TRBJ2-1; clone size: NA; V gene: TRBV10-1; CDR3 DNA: TGCGCCAGCAGTGTAGAAAGCGGGAGGGCCTTCAATGAGCAGTTCTTC; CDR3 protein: CASSVESGRAFNEQFF
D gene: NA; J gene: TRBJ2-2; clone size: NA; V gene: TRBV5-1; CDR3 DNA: TGCGCCAGCAGCTTGGACGGACAGCTGAACACCGGGGAGCTGTTTTTT; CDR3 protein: CASSLDGQLNTGELFF
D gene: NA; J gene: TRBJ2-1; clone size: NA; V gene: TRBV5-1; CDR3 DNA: TGTGCCAGCAGCGCGAATGGGGCAGCAAACAATGAGCAGTTCTTC; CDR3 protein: CASSANGAANNEQFF
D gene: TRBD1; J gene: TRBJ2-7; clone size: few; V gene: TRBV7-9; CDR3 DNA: TGTGCCAGCAGAGGACAGGGGGCCCACGAGCAGTACTTC; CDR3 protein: CASRGQGAHEQYF
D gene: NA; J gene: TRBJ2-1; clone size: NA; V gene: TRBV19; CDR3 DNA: TGTGCCAGCCGGGACTTTAACAATGAGCAGTTCTTC; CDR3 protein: CASRDFNNEQFF
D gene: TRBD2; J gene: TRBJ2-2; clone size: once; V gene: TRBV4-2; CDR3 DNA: TGTGCCAGCAGCCCGCGGGAGGGAATGGACACCGGGGAGCTGTTTTTT; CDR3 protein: CASSPREGMDTGELFF
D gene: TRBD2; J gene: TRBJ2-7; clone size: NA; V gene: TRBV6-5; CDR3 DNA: TGTGCCAGCAGTACCGCTAGCGGGAATGGCTACGAGCAGTACTTC; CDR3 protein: CASSTASGNGYEQYF
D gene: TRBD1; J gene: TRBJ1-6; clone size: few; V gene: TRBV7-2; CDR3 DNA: TGTGCCAGCAGACCGGACAGGGGCTATAATTCACCCCTCCACTTT; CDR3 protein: CASRPDRGYNSPLHF
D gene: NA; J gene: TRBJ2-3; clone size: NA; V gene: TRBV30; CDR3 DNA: TGTGCCTGGAGCCCCAGGGGCCCCGCGGATACGCAGTATTTT; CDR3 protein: CAWSPRGPADTQYF
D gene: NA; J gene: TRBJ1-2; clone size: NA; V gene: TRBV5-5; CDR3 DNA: TGTGCCAGCAGCTCCCTCGACAGACTGGACGGTGGCTACACCTTC; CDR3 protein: CASSSLDRLDGGYTF
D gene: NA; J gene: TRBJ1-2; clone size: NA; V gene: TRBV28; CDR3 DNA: TGTGCCAGCAGTCCCCTACCACGCAGGGGTTACTATGGCTACACCTTC; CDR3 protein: CASSPLPRRGYYGYTF
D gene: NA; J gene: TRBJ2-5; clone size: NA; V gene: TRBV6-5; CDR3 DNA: TGTGCCAGCAGTTCGTCCGTCCGGACCCAGTACTTC; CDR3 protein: CASSSSVRTQYF
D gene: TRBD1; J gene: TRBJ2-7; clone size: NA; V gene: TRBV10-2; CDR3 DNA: TGCGCCAGCAGTGCCGGGACAGGCGGCGAGCAGTACTTC; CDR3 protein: CASSAGTGGEQYF
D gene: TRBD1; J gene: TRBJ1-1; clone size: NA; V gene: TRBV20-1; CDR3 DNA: TGCAGTGCAGACAGGGGCACTGAAGCTTTCTTT; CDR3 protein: CSADRGTEAFF
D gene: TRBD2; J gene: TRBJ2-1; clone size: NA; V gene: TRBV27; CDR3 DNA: TGTGCCAGCAGTTTATCACTAGCGGGGGGGAATGAGCAGTTCTTC; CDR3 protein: CASSLSLAGGNEQFF
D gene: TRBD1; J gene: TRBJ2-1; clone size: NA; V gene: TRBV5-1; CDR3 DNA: TGCGCCAGCAGCTCACCGGGACAGGCCTACAATGAGCAGTTCTTC; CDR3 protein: CASSSPGQAYNEQFF
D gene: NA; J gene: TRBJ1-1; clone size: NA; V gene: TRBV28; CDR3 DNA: TGTGCCAGCAGCCCCATTTATGGCGGCAACACTGAAGCTTTCTTT; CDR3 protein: CASSPIYGGNTEAFF
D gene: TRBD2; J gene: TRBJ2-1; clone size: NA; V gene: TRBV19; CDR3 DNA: TGTGCCAGTAGTATACTGACTAGCGGGGCTCAGACGCAGTTCTTC; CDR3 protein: CASSILTSGAQTQFF
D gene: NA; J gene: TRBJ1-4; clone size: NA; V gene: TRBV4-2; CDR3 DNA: TGTGCCAGCAGCCGACAGGTTGGTGAAAAACTGTTTTTT; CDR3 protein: CASSRQVGEKLFF
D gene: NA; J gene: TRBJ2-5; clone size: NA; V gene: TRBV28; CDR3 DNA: TGTGCCAGCAATCCTGTTGGGGCCGTGACCCAGTACTTC; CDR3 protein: CASNPVGAVTQYF
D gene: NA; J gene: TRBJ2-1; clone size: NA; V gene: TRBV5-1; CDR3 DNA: TGCGCCAGCAGCTTCAGGGTAGACGGCAATGAGCAGTTCTTC; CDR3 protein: CASSFRVDGNEQFF
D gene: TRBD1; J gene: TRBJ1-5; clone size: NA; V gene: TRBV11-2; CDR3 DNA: TGTGCCAGCAGCCAGGGGGCGCTTAGGCAGCCCCAGCATTTT; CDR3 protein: CASSQGALRQPQHF
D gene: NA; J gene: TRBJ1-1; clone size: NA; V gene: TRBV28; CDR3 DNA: TGTGCCAGCAGTCTCCCAAAGACCGCGGCGTTACAAGCTTTCTTT; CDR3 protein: CASSLPKTAALQAFF
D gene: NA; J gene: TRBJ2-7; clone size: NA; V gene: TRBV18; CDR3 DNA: TGTGCCAGCTCACCACCGAACAGTCCAAACGAGCAGTACTTC; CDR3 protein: CASSPPNSPNEQYF